One T cell receptor (beta chain) is described in this entry. The antigen it binds to is not known. No base quality information exists; no much larger clone differs at one position. The CDR3, cysteine through phenylalanine, is 15 amino acids long. The retained sequence is limited to the CDR3, 45 bases, with the frame set at the first base. Between the V and J ends, shortened by 5 bases and 8 bases respectively, the junction contains 21 bases. CDR1 and CDR2 (ENHRY, SYGVKD) derive from the germline V gene. The data belong to a study of graft-versus-host responses after intestinal transplantation (dated by TCRdb to the early 2020s). Broadly, across the study: Recipients received multivisceral, liver-intestinal, or isolated intestinal transplants. After intestinal transplantation, graft-versus-host and host-versus-graft alloreactive T cell clones in the graft, circulation and bone marrow were tracked using bulk TCR-beta CDR3 sequencing. The cohort enrolled approximately 24 intestinal transplant recipients including one retransplant, and a few patients lacking pretransplant specimens were excluded. A peak of at least 4% donor T cells among recipient peripheral blood mononuclear cells was the definition used for donor T cell macrochimerism. All recipients received anti-thymocyte globulin induction followed by maintenance tacrolimus and steroids for around 3 years. Rather than being sequenced by the commercial service, samples from a few later patients were sequenced in-house on an Illumina MiSeq and processed with MiXCR. To identify alloreactive clones, pre-transplant mixed lymphocyte reaction products were sequenced and compared with unstimulated pre-transplant donor and recipient T cells. Overall results and qualifications from the work: In the allografts of patients with donor T cell macrochimerism, GvH to HvG T cell clonal ratios were high. GvH clones were detected in recipient bone marrow, and some appeared earlier in ileal mucosa or blood, consistent with an intestinal mucosal origin. Peak levels of circulating GvH clones were associated with declines in HvG clones early after transplant. Conclusions were limited by the relatively low number and heterogeneity of intestinal transplant patients.

Library creation used the immunoSEQ multiplex PCR assay. For most patients, genomic DNA was isolated with the Qiagen DNeasy Blood and Tissue Kit and shipped frozen to Adaptive Biotechnologies for TCR sequencing. High-throughput TCR-beta CDR3 sequencing of genomic DNA from most patients was performed by Adaptive Biotechnologies. As for how the authors treated the data: TCR sequencing data were retrieved from Adaptive's ImmunoSEQ software for 15 to 20 patients, whereas three other patients were processed with MiXCR and VDJtools. To correct CD4 versus CD8 sorting errors, any sequence found in both subsets at a frequency ratio below 5:1 was removed. CDR3 nucleotide sequences shared by donor and recipient were removed because the origin of these sequences could not be assigned. To be classed as alloreactive, a clone needed at least 2-fold expansion over unstimulated cells and a minimum CFSE-low frequency of 0.002% (template counts) or 0.001% (read counts). Clones were considered mappable if detected in sequenced pre-transplant spleen, lymph node, or MLR CFSE-low populations of the donor or recipient. Cumulative frequency of alloreactive clones was calculated as a percentage of all sequences weighted by copy number. The table comes from immuneACCESS by way of TCRdb, which keeps in-frame sequences with V and J called. Part of the clones is missing from these tables; in studies checked, under half for an unresolved V gene and the rest for unknown reasons. V and J calls and clone size come straight from that table; D and trimming were deduced from the DNA. For this sample the table gives about 82,000 clones, of which roughly 89% were detected only once. The ten largest clones represent less than 0.1% of the sample.

The sample's time point label is to be understood as: cells obtained before transplantation from donor or recipient. CD3+CD4+ and CD3+CD8+ populations were FACS-sorted from unstimulated pre-transplant donor and recipient cells taken from spleen or lymph nodes. In this chain, TRBV10-3 is recombined with TRBJ1-2, with no confidently assigned D gene. The sample here was unstimulated CD4+ T cells sorted from spleen or lymph node cells, taken before intestinal transplant. The TCR comes from a human donor who received an intestinal transplant. In nucleotides, the sequence is TGTGCCATCAGTAAGGAACAGCTACATATTAAAGGCTACACCTTC. Translation gives CAISKEQLHIKGYTF.